This T cell receptor (beta chain) was captured by sequencing in a study of vaccination effects on CD4 cells after COVID-19. Background on the study: Viral peptide pools were used in the ViraFEST assay to expand antigen-specific CD4+ T cells, and sequencing came afterward. Study results and caveats: Relatively few convalescent patients took part in the study, which had no early post-infection timepoints.

Concerning this clone itself: What it binds is not known. Within the sample, other DNA sequences also encode this same CDR3.

A roughly 10-day culture period preceded the isolation of CD4+ T cells. Vaccine administered to participants consisted of two doses of either BNT162b2 or mRNA-1273. Both day 3 and day 7 saw half the medium replaced with IL-2 medium. The repertoire was sequenced with immunoSEQ multiplex PCR; TCRdb's copy has only in-frame clones and lacks some. The table records under 70,000 clones, roughly 81% of them present only once. CDR3 length: 14 amino acids. Germline V gene data show CDR1 as SGHTS and CDR2 as YDEGEE. The germline V and J ends were trimmed by 7 bases and 5 bases, with 17 bases remaining between them.

Source: CD4+ T cells from PBMCs cultured without peptide, taken after COVID-19 vaccination. The receptor's source is a human donor who received a COVID-19 vaccine. The chain uses TRBV5-8 and TRBJ2-3, with D possibly TRBD2 on 5 matching bases. The CDR3 coding sequence is TGTGCCAGCCCTGACCTAACCGGGGAAGATACGCAGTATTTT. Amino acids: CASPDLTGEDTQYF. The whole variable domain, filled in from reference TRBV5-8 and TRBJ2-3, reads EAGVTQSPTHLIKTRGQQATLRCSPISGHTSVYWYQQALGLGLQFLLWYDEGEERNRGNFPPRFSGRQFPNYSSELNVNALELEDSALYLCASPDLTGEDTQYFGPGTRLTVL.